This TCR beta chain was identified during a study of blood T cell repertoires in COVID-19. Across the whole study: COVID-19 samples collected from the United States, Italy and Spain covered acute and convalescent phases. T cells, B-cell-depleted T cells, or PBMCs provided the cDNA or gDNA that served as material.

Original processing methods: The assay estimated nucleated cells by amplifying reference gene primers. The assay was immunoSEQ multiplex PCR, and TCRdb's table has in-frame clones only and misses some. V, J and clone size are those of that table, while D and trimming were read from the DNA. In the table there are some 180,000 clones, around 83% of which are singletons. A case of COVID-19 had been met by exposed participants within 2 weeks before study entry. The CDR3 loop spans 19 amino acids. The germline V gene has CDR1 LNHDA and CDR2 SQIVND (reference sequence). Trimming left V 0 bases short and J 4 bases short, with 25 bases between. This clone was seen a single time.

The specimen sequenced was PBMCs or T cells enriched from blood (not recorded which). This sequence was found in a woman under 40 who had been exposed to COVID-19. The rearrangement uses TRBV19 and TRBJ2-7; possible D gene TRBD1, 6 bases. The DNA of the CDR3 is TGTGCCAGTAGTATAGATAATGGAGGTGCACAGGGTGTAAAGTACGAGCAGTACTTC. This gives the protein CASSIDNGGAQGVKYEQYF.